These 32 T cell receptor beta chains share one sample of origin, sequenced in a study of blood T cell repertoires in COVID-19 (dated by TCRdb to 2018 to 2021). Library method: the immunoSEQ multiplex PCR assay. What TCRdb holds here is the immuneACCESS table cut down to in-frame rearrangements. Part of the clones is not present; checked against another copy, under half of the missing clones reflect an unresolved V gene, and the others are unexplained. This sample comprises 51,000 or so clones, over 75% of them detected only once. Of the sample, 26% falls within the top ten clones. The sample taken for sequencing was peripheral blood. The receptor source for this set is a woman over 75 with COVID-19, enrolled during active disease.

V is TRBV19 and J is TRBJ1-4, with D possibly being TRBD1 (5 bases). Trimming removed 3 bases from V and 0 bases from J, with 14 bases in between. CDR1 and CDR2 (germline): LNHDA, SQIVND (reference sequence). The CDR3 is 17 amino acids. DNA of the CDR3: TGTGCCAGTAGTATTGTAAGACAGTCGACAACTAATGAAAAACTGTTTTTT. Its translation: CASSIVRQSTTNEKLFF.

This sequence joins TRBV12-3 or TRBV12-4 and TRBJ2-7; D may be TRBD1 (6 bases). V was shortened by 5 bases and J by 5 bases, with 10 bases between the two germline ends. The CDR3 is 12 amino acids. CDR3 residues: CASSTGSHEQYF. The CDR3, as DNA: TGTGCCAGCAGTACAGGGTCCCACGAGCAGTACTTC.

This chain links TRBV29-1 with TRBJ1-1; tentative D call: TRBD1 (5 bases). This CDR3 region has 11 residues. Germline V gene lookup returns CDR1 SQVTM and CDR2 ANQGSEA. Trimming took off 6 bases at V and 8 bases at J, with 13 bases between the two ends. The CDR3 DNA reads as TGCAGCGTCCGCAGGGAAGCCGAAGCTTTCTTT. Amino acids: CSVRREAEAFF.

The V and J genes are TRBV11-3 and TRBJ2-5; possible D gene TRBD2, 6 bases. The V end lost 1 base, the J end lost 2 bases, and 11 bases lay between the germline ends. The CDR3 extends over 15 amino acids. The germline gives CDR1 SGHNT, CDR2 YENEEA. The CDR3 loop is CASSLGGLQQETQYF. CDR3 nucleotides: TGTGCCAGCAGCTTAGGGGGACTTCAACAAGAGACCCAGTACTTC.

This clone was seen only a few times. The CDR3, as DNA: TGTGCCAGCAGTGAGAGGCTAAATCAGCCCCAGCATTTT. Translated: CASSERLNQPQHF. This chain joins TRBV2 and TRBJ1-5; D not resolved. CDR3 length: 13 residues. The V end lost 3 bases, the J end lost 4 bases, and 7 bases lay between the germline ends. Germline V gives CDR1 SNHLY, CDR2 FYNNEI.

V usage is TRBV11-2 and J usage is TRBJ2-2; 7 positions match TRBD1. Germline CDR1 SGHAT, CDR2 FQNNGV. CDR3 length: 16 amino acids. Trimming removed 2 bases from V and 2 bases from J; junction bases left unmatched: 5. CDR3 nucleotide sequence: TGTGCCAGCAGCTTATGGGGACAGATAAACACCGGGGAGCTGTTTTTT. Translation: CASSLWGQINTGELFF.

This chain connects TRBV19 to TRBJ2-1; 9 bases match TRBD2. This CDR3 comprises 17 residues. The V gene end was trimmed by 6 bases and the J gene end by 4 bases; junction bases not matched to a gene: 13. In germline, CDR1 is LNHDA, CDR2 SQIVND (reference sequence). For the CDR3, the DNA is TGTGCCAGTAGCAACCAGAAACTAGCGGGCTCATACAATGAGCAGTTCTTC. Translation: CASSNQKLAGSYNEQFF.

The CDR3 bases are TGTGCCAGCAGCGTAGCTCTAGCGGGGAACAATGAGCAGTTCTTC. It translates to CASSVALAGNNEQFF. The chain couples TRBV9 to TRBJ2-1, with 9 bases lining up with TRBD2. The ends lost 0 bases at V and 5 bases at J; junction bases unmatched: 3. This CDR3 region has 15 residues. In germline, CDR1 is SGDLS, CDR2 YYNGEE. Complete variable domain (other parts from reference TRBV9 and TRBJ2-1): DSGVTQTPKHLITATGQRVTLRCSPRSGDLSVYWYQQSLDQGLQFLIQYYNGEERAKGNILERFSAQQFPDLHSELNLSSLELGDSALYFCASSVALAGNNEQFFGPGTRLTVL.

J is TRBJ2-7 and V is TRBV3-1 (or the pseudogene TRBV3-2), with D tentatively TRBD1 (6 bases). Per the germline V gene, CDR1 is LGHDT and CDR2 is YNNKEL (reference sequence). V gave up 9 bases and J gave up 7 bases, with 19 bases separating them. The CDR3 loop spans 13 amino acids. CDR3 protein: CASSIIPGDEQYF. The CDR3, as DNA: TGTGCCAGTTCCATTATTCCAGGGGATGAGCAGTACTTC.

CDR3 DNA: TGTGCCAGCAGCAAAATAGTGACGTTTAGAACTAGCTTAGGCTCCTACAATGAGCAGTTCTTC. It codes for CASSKIVTFRTSLGSYNEQFF. The chain links TRBV6-6 to TRBJ2-1, with D possibly being TRBD2 (6 bases). Germline V gene sequence: CDR1 MNHNY, CDR2 SVGAGI (reference sequence). This CDR3 has 21 residues. V lost 6 bases and J lost 0, with 30 bases in between.

The chain couples TRBV5-5 to TRBJ2-1; possibly TRBD2 for D (6 bases). The CDR3 contains 16 residues. Trimming left V 2 bases short and J 6 bases short, with 18 bases between. CDR1 and CDR2 from the germline V gene are SGHKS and YYEKEE (reference sequence). The CDR3 bases are TGTGCCAGCAGCTTCCAACCCGCGGGGACCTCCAATGAGCAGTTCTTC. It translates to CASSFQPAGTSNEQFF.

The rearrangement uses TRBV28 and TRBJ1-5; D is possibly TRBD1 (6 bases). V lost 6 bases and J lost 0, with 12 bases in between. Germline V gene lookup returns CDR1 MDHEN and CDR2 SYDVKM. The CDR3 length is 15 residues. CDR3 nucleotides: TGTGCCAGCAGCCTCGGGACATATAGCAATCAGCCCCAGCATTTT. Translation gives CASSLGTYSNQPQHF.

The CDR3 coding sequence is TGTGCCAGTGGATCGTTACAGGGTCAGGGCCATAGCAATCAGCCCCAGCATTTT. It translates to CASGSLQGQGHSNQPQHF. The rearrangement uses TRBV19 and TRBJ1-5; D may be TRBD1 (6 bases). Germline lookup yields CDR1 LNHDA and CDR2 SQIVND (reference sequence). V was trimmed by 8 bases and J by 0 bases, leaving 23 bases between them. This CDR3 has 18 amino acids.

V usage is TRBV5-1 and J usage is TRBJ2-1; 7 bases align to TRBD1. The V gene end was trimmed by 3 bases and the J gene end by 8 bases; junction bases not matched to a gene: 2. There are 12 residues in the CDR3. Germline lookup yields CDR1 SGHRS and CDR2 YFSETQ. CDR3 protein: CASSSQGYEQFF. CDR3 in DNA: TGCGCCAGCAGCTCACAGGGGTATGAGCAGTTCTTC.

This chain joins TRBV5-1 and TRBJ2-7; D gene uncertain. Germline CDR1 reads SGHRS; CDR2 reads YFSETQ. Trimming shortened V by 0 bases and J by 4 bases, and 8 bases separated the two germline ends. This CDR3 contains 13 residues. For the CDR3, the DNA is TGCGCCAGCAGCTTGGACCAGAAATACGAGCAGTACTTC. Translated, it gives CASSLDQKYEQYF.

This clone has a single count. The chain has TRBV4-1 and TRBJ2-1, with TRBD2 matching over 7 bases. Trimming at V came to 3 bases and at J to 2 bases, leaving 13 bases not matched to a gene. The germline V gene has CDR1 MGHRA and CDR2 YSYEKL. This CDR3 contains 18 residues. The CDR3 DNA sequence: TGCGCCAGCAGCCAGGACATAATAGCGGGTGGAACCTACAATGAGCAGTTCTTC. It codes for CASSQDIIAGGTYNEQFF.

The table lists this clone with a count of one. The V call is TRBV7-2, the J call TRBJ2-4; TRBD2 is a possible D gene (6 bases). Germline-derived CDR1 and CDR2 are SGHTA and FQGNSA. CDR3 length: 16 amino acids. With 0 bases removed from V and 6 bases from J, the gap between germline ends came to 15 bases. The CDR3 spells CASSLALASQGNIQYF. Here the CDR3 DNA reads TGTGCCAGCAGCTTAGCTCTAGCGTCACAAGGAAACATTCAGTACTTC.

The genes are TRBV28 and TRBJ1-2; 7 nucleotides agree with TRBD1. The CDR3 runs to 16 residues. CDR1 is MDHEN, CDR2 SYDVKM, per germline. V shed 2 bases and J 4 bases; nucleotides not matched to a gene: 10. CDR3 DNA sequence: TGTGCCAGCAGTTTAGGACAGGTCCTAAAGGCCTATGGCTACACCTTC. Encoded protein: CASSLGQVLKAYGYTF.

The rearrangement joins TRBV19 to TRBJ1-1; 9 positions agree with TRBD1. Germline values: CDR1 LNHDA, CDR2 SQIVND (reference sequence). V lost 2 bases to trimming and J lost 6 bases; unmatched junction nucleotides: 7. The CDR3 sequence is 15 residues long. In DNA, the CDR3 is TGTGCCAGTAGTATATCGGGACAGGGTATCGCTGAAGCTTTCTTT. This gives the protein CASSISGQGIAEAFF.

The chain links TRBV5-6 to TRBJ1-1; 7 bases align to TRBD1. There are 13 residues in the CDR3. Trimming removed 1 base from V and 6 bases from J; junction bases left unmatched: 3. Germline assignment: CDR1 SGHDT and CDR2 YYEEEE. The CDR3 nucleotides are TGTGCCAGCAGCTTGAAAGGGGGCCCTGAAGCTTTCTTT. Translated: CASSLKGGPEAFF.

This clone was found once. The chain has TRBV7-9 and TRBJ2-5, with a weak D call TRBD1 (7 bases). With 4 bases removed from V and 5 bases from J, the gap between germline ends came to 14 bases. The germline CDR1 and CDR2 sequences are SEHNR and FQNEAQ (reference sequence). The CDR3 covers 14 residues. CDR3 in DNA: TGTGCCAGCAGCTCCCAGGGGGGCGGGGAGACCCAGTACTTC. Its protein is CASSSQGGGETQYF.

CDR3 loop: CASSLKYGTKAFF. CDR3 DNA sequence: TGTGCCAGCAGCCTTAAGTACGGGACTAAAGCTTTCTTT. The V call is TRBV13, the J call TRBJ1-1; D possibly corresponds to TRBD1 (5 bases). Trimming removed 5 bases from V and 9 bases from J, with 16 bases in between. The CDR3 extends over 13 amino acids. Germline V gene sequence: CDR1 PRHDT, CDR2 FYEKMQ (reference sequence).

The V and J genes are TRBV5-1 and TRBJ1-1; 10 nucleotides line up with TRBD1. The CDR3 consists of 18 residues. Germline V gene lookup returns CDR1 SGHRS and CDR2 YFSETQ. Losses at the gene ends were 0 bases for V and 0 bases for J; bases not matched to a gene: 8. The CDR3 here is CASSLGPGQGSVNTEAFF. The CDR3 nucleotides are TGCGCCAGCAGCTTGGGGCCGGGACAGGGGTCCGTGAACACTGAAGCTTTCTTT.

The CDR3: CASSYSSEKLFF. In DNA, the CDR3 is TGTGCCAGCAGTTACTCGAGTGAAAAACTGTTTTTT. The chain couples TRBV6-6 to TRBJ1-4; D gene ambiguous. The germline gives CDR1 MNHNY, CDR2 SVGAGI (reference sequence). V gave up 0 bases and J gave up 7 bases, with 3 bases separating them. CDR3 size: 12 residues.

The rearrangement joins TRBV5-5 to TRBJ2-1, with 7 bases lining up with TRBD1. The J segment lost 4 bases and the V segment lost 3 bases, leaving 7 bases of the junction unmatched. The CDR3 totals 15 residues. From germline, CDR1 is SGHKS and CDR2 YYEKEE (reference sequence). The CDR3 sequence: CASSWGTVTYNEQFF. In DNA form, the CDR3 reads TGTGCCAGCAGCTGGGGGACAGTCACTTACAATGAGCAGTTCTTC. The full variable domain, completed using reference TRBV5-5 and TRBJ2-1, is DAGVTQSPTHLIKTRGQQVTLRCSPISGHKSVSWYQQVLGQGPQFIFQYYEKEERGRGNFPDRFSARQFPNYSSELNVNALLLGDSALYLCASSWGTVTYNEQFFGPGTRLTVL.

This clone was counted only a few times. The V and J genes are TRBV11-1 and TRBJ1-2, with D possibly being TRBD1 (5 bases). Trimming took off 2 bases at V and 6 bases at J, with 16 bases between the two ends. Germline loops: CDR1 SGHAT, CDR2 FQDESV (reference sequence). This CDR3 spans 15 amino acids. CDR3 DNA sequence: TGTGCCAGCAGCTTACTACAGGCGATCGGAGATGGCTACACCTTC. It encodes CASSLLQAIGDGYTF.

The chain links TRBV14 to TRBJ1-2, with D maybe TRBD1 (6 bases). The V and J ends lost 2 bases and 6 bases respectively, with 13 bases between them. This CDR3 contains 14 residues. Germline V gives CDR1 SGHDN, CDR2 FVKESK. For the CDR3, the DNA is TGTGCCAGCAGCCAATTGACAGGTCGGCATGGCTACACCTTC. Its protein product is CASSQLTGRHGYTF.

The V call is TRBV27, the J call TRBJ2-1; 9 nucleotides line up with TRBD1. V gave up 3 bases and J gave up 4 bases; unmatched junction bases: 7. This CDR3 region has 16 residues. The germline CDR1 and CDR2 sequences are MNHEY and SMNVEV (reference sequence). CDR3 in amino acids: CASSFQLGTGYNEQFF. The DNA of the CDR3 is TGTGCCAGCAGTTTTCAACTTGGGACAGGGTACAATGAGCAGTTCTTC.

V usage is TRBV7-6 and J usage is TRBJ2-1; 8 nucleotides agree with TRBD1. CDR1 and CDR2 from the germline V gene are SGHVS and FNYEAQ. J was trimmed by 7 bases and V by 0 bases; bases with no gene match: 5. This CDR3 is built from 15 residues. CDR3 DNA: TGTGCCAGCAGCTTAGCACCGGACAGGGTAAATGAGCAGTTCTTC. This translates into CASSLAPDRVNEQFF.

The chain carries TRBV7-9 and TRBJ1-2; the D gene is possibly TRBD1 (6 bases). Trimming removed 5 bases from V and 8 bases from J, with 15 bases in between. Germline V gene data show CDR1 as SEHNR and CDR2 as FQNEAQ (reference sequence). This CDR3 comprises 13 residues. The CDR3 loop reads CASSPKTGGGYTF. The CDR3 DNA reads as TGTGCCAGCAGCCCAAAGACAGGAGGAGGCTACACCTTC.

This chain links TRBV9 with TRBJ2-1; 10 bases match TRBD2. With 0 bases clipped from V and 8 bases from J, the junction kept 5 bases outside the gene matches. The CDR3 contains 15 residues. Germline CDR1 and CDR2: SGDLS and YYNGEE. CDR3 amino acids: CASSVGAGGPHEQFF. The CDR3 DNA sequence: TGTGCCAGCAGCGTAGGAGCGGGAGGGCCCCATGAGCAGTTCTTC.

V gene TRBV29-1 combines with J gene TRBJ1-2, with TRBD1 matching 9 bases. Trimming cost V 2 bases and J 4 bases; bases outside gene matches: 2. Germline-derived CDR1 and CDR2 are SQVTM and ANQGSEA. CDR3 length equals 13 residues. The CDR3 DNA reads as TGCAGCGTTGAAACGACAGGGGGCTATGGCTACACCTTC. Its protein is CSVETTGGYGYTF.